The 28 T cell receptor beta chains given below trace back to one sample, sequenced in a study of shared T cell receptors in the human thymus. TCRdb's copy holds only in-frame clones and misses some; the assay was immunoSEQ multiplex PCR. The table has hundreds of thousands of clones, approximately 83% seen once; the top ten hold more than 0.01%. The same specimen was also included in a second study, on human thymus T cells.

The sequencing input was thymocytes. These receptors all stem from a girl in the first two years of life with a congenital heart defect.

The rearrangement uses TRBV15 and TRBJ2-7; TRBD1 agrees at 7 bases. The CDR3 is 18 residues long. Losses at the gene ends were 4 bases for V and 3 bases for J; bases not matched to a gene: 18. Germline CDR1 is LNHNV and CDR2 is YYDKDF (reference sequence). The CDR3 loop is CATSNPRATGQQNYEQYF. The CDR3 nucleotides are TGTGCCACCAGCAATCCGAGGGCAACGGGACAGCAAAACTACGAGCAGTACTTC.

Here the CDR3 reads CAVAWCSPLHF. The CDR3 nucleotides read TGTGCCGTGGCTTGGTGTTCACCCCTCCACTTT. V usage is TRBV6-1 and J usage is TRBJ1-6; D is uncertain. Germline V gene lookup returns CDR1 MNHNS and CDR2 SASEGT. Trimming cost V 11 bases and J 9 bases, with 11 bases left between them. The CDR3 is made up of 11 amino acids.

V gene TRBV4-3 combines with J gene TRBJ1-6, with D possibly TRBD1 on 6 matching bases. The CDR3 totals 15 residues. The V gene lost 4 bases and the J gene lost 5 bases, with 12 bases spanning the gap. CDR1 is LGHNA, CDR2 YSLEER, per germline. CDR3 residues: CASSLTGQNNSPLHF. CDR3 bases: TGCGCCAGCAGCCTTACGGGACAAAATAATTCACCCCTCCACTTT.

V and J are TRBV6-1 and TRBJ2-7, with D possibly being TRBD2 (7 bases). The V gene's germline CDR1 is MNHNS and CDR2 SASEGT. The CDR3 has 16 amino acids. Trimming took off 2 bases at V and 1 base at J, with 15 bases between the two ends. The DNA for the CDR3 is TGTGCCAGCAGTGAAAAGGGGGGGAGGAGATCCTACGAGCAGTACTTC. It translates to CASSEKGGRRSYEQYF.

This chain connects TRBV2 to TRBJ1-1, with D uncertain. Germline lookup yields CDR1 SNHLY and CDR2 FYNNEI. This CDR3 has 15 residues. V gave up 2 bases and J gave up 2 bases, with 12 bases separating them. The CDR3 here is CASSENLAPNTEAFF. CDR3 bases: TGTGCCAGCAGTGAAAACCTGGCCCCAAACACTGAAGCTTTCTTT.

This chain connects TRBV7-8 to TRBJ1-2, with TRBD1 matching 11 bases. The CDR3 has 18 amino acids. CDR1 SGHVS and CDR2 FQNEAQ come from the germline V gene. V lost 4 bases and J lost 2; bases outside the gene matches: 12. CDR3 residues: CASSYQGQGASLNYGYTF. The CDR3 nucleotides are TGTGCCAGCAGCTACCAAGGACAGGGGGCCTCACTGAACTATGGCTACACCTTC.

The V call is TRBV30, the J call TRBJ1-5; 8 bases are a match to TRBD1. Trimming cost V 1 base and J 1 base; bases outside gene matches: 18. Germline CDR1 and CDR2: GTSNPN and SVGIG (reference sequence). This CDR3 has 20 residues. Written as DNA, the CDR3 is TGTGCCTGGAGTGCCCCTTGGGAGGACAGGGATCCCCGGAGCAATCAGCCCCAGCATTTT. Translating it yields CAWSAPWEDRDPRSNQPQHF. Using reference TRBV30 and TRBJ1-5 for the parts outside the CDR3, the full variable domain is SQTIHQWPATLVQPVGSPLSLECTVEGTSNPNLYWYRQAAGRGLQLLFYSVGIGQISSEVPQNLSASRPQDRQFILSSKKLLLSDSGFYLCAWSAPWEDRDPRSNQPQHFGDGTRLSIL.

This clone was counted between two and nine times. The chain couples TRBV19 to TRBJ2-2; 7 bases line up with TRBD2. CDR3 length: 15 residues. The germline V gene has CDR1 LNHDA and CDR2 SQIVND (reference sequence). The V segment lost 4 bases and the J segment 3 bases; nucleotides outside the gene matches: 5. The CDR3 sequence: CASSSLTSHTGELFF. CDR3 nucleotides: TGTGCCAGTAGTAGTCTGACTAGCCACACCGGGGAGCTGTTTTTT.

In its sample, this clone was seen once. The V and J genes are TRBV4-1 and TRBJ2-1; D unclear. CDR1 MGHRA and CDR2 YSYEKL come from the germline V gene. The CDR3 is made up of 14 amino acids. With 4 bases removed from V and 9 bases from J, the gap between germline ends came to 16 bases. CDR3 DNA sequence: TGCGCCAGCAGCCCGTTGATCCTAGTACCTGAGCAGTTCTTC. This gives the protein CASSPLILVPEQFF.

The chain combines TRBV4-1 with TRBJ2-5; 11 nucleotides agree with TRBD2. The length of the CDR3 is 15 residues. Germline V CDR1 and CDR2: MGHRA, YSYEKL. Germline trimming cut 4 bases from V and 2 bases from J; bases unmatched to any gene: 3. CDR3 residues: CASSPGLADQETQYF. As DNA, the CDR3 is TGCGCCAGCAGCCCGGGACTAGCGGATCAAGAGACCCAGTACTTC.

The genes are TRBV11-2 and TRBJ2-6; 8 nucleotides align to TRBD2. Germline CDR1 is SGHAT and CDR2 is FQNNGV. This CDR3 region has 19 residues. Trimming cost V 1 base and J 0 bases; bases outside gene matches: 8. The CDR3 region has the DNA TGTGCCAGCAGCTTAGTCCCCTCGCGGGGGGCCTCTGGGGCCAACGTCCTGACTTTC. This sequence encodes CASSLVPSRGASGANVLTF.

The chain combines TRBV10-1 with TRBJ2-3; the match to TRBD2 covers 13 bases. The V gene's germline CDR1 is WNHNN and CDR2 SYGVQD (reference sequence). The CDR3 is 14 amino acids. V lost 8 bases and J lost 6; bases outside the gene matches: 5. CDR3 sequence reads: CASGGLAGSDTQYF. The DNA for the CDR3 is TGCGCCAGCGGGGGACTAGCGGGGTCCGATACGCAGTATTTT.

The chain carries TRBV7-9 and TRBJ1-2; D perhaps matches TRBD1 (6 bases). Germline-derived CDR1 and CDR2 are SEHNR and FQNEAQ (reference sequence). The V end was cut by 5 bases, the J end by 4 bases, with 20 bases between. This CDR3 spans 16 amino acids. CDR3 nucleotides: TGTGCCAGCAGCCAAAGGGGGGGATGGGTCTCCTATGGCTACACCTTC. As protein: CASSQRGGWVSYGYTF.

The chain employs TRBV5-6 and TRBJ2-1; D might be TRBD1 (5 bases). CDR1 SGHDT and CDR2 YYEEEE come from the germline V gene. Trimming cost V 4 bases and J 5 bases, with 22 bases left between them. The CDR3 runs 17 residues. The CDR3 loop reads CASSPRRRSVGDNEQFF. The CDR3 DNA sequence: TGTGCCAGCAGCCCACGACGCCGGTCGGTAGGGGACAATGAGCAGTTCTTC. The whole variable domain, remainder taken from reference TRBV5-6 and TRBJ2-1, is DAGVTQSPTHLIKTRGQQVTLRCSPKSGHDTVSWYQQALGQGPQFIFQYYEEEERQRGNFPDRFSGHQFPNYSSELNVNALLLGDSALYLCASSPRRRSVGDNEQFFGPGTRLTVL.

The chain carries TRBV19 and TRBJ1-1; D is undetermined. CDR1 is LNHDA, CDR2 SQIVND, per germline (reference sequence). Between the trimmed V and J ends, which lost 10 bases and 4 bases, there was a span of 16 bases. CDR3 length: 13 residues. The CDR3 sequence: CATSMGGSTEAFF. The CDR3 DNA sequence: TGTGCCACCAGTATGGGTGGGAGCACTGAAGCTTTCTTT.

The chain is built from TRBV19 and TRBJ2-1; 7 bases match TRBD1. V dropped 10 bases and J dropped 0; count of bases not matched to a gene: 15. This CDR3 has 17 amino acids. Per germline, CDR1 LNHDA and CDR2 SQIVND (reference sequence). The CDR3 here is CATSTDRELCSYNEQFF. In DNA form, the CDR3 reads TGTGCCACCTCGACTGACAGGGAGTTATGCTCCTACAATGAGCAGTTCTTC. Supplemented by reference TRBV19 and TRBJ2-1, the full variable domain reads DGGITQSPKYLFRKEGQNVTLSCEQNLNHDAMYWYRQDPGQGLRLIYYSQIVNDFQKGDIAEGYSVSREKKESFPLTVTSAQKNPTAFYLCATSTDRELCSYNEQFFGPGTRLTVL.

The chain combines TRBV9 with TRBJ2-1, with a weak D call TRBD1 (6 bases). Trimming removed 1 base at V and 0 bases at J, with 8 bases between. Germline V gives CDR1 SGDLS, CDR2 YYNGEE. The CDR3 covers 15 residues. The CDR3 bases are TGTGCCAGCAGCGTACTAGGGGGCTCCTACAATGAGCAGTTCTTC. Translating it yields CASSVLGGSYNEQFF.

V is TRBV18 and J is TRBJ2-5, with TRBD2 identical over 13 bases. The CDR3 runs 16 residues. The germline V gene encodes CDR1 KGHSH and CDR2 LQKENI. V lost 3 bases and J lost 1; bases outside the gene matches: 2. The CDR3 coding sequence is TGTGCCAGCTCACCGGGACTAGCGGGGTTCCAAGAGACCCAGTACTTC. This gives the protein CASSPGLAGFQETQYF.

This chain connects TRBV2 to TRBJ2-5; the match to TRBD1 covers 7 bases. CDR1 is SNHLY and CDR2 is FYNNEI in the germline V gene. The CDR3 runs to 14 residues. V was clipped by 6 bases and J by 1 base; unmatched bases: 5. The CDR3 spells CASRQQGTQETQYF. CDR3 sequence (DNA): TGTGCCAGCAGGCAACAGGGGACCCAAGAGACCCAGTACTTC.

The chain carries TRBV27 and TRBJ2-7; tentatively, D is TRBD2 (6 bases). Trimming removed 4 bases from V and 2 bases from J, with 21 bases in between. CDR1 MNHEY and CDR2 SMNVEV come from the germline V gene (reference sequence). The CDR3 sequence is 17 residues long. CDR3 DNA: TGTGCCAGCAGTTCCCCCCGTGGCGGGGAGGTAACCTACGAGCAGTACTTC. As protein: CASSSPRGGEVTYEQYF.

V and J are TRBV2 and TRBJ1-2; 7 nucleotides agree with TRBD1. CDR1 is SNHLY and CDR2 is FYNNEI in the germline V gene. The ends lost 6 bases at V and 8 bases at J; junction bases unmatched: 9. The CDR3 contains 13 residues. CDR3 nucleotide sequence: TGTGCCAGCAGACAAGACAGGGTGGGAGGCTACACCTTC. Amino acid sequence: CASRQDRVGGYTF.

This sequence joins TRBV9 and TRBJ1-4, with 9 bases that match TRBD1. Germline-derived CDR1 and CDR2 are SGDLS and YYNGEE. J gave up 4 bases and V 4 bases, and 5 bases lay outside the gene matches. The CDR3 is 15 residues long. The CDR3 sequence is CASSPKDRGNEKLFF. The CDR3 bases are TGTGCCAGCAGCCCCAAGGACAGGGGTAATGAAAAACTGTTTTTT.

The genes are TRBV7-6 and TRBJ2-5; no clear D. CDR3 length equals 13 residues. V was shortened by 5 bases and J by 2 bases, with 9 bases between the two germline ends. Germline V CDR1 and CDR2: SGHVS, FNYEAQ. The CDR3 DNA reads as TGTGCCAGCAGCGCGCGGCAGCAAGAGACCCAGTACTTC. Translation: CASSARQQETQYF.

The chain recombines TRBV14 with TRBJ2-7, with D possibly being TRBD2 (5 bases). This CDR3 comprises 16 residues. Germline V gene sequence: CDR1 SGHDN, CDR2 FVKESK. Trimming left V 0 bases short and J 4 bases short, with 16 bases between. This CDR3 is CASSQDLASTHYEQYF. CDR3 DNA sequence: TGTGCCAGCAGCCAAGATTTGGCTAGCACTCATTACGAGCAGTACTTC.

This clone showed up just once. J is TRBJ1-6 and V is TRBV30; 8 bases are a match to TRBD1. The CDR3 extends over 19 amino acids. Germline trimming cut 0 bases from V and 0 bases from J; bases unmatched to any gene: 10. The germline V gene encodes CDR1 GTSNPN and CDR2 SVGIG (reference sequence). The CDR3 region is CAWSVLVTGGSSYNSPLHF. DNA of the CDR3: TGTGCCTGGAGTGTACTTGTAACAGGGGGGAGCTCCTATAATTCACCCCTCCACTTT.

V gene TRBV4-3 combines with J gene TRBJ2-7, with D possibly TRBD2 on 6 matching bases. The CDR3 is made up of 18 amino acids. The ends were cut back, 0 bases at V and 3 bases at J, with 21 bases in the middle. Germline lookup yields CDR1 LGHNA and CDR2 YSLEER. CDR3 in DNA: TGCGCCAGCAGCCAAGATGGAAGCGTCGTTGCGGGAATCTACGAGCAGTACTTC. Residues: CASSQDGSVVAGIYEQYF.

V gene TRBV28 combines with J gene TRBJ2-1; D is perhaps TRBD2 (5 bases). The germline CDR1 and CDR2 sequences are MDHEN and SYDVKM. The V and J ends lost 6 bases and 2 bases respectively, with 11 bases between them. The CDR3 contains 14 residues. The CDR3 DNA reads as TGTGCCAGCAGGACGGGAACTCCCTACAATGAGCAGTTCTTC. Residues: CASRTGTPYNEQFF.

CDR3 amino acids: CASSFATNREGQTSANTEAFF. DNA for the CDR3: TGTGCCAGCAGTTTCGCTACAAACAGGGAAGGTCAGACATCCGCGAACACTGAAGCTTTCTTT. This sequence joins TRBV28 and TRBJ1-1; the D gene is possibly TRBD1 (6 bases). CDR1 is MDHEN and CDR2 is SYDVKM in the germline V gene. The CDR3 loop spans 21 amino acids. Trimming took 3 bases from V and 1 from J, leaving 30 bases between them. Combining the CDR3 with reference TRBV28 and TRBJ1-1 gives the whole variable domain DVKVTQSSRYLVKRTGEKVFLECVQDMDHENMFWYRQDPGLGLRLIYFSYDVKMKEKGDIPEGYSVSREKKERFSLILESASTNQTSMYLCASSFATNREGQTSANTEAFFGQGTRLTVV.